This T cell receptor (beta chain) was sequenced in a study of blood T cell repertoires in COVID-19 (dated by TCRdb to 2018 to 2020). Turning to the overall study: Samples from collaborators originated in the United States, Italy and Spain and spanned both the acute and convalescent phases of COVID-19. Nearly every sample came with metadata listing a de-identified subject ID, COVID-19 status, age in years and sex. Where available, HLA class I and class II types were taken from metadata supplied by the sample provider and were not determined by assay-based typing. A freely available public database, intended as a resource for researchers studying the immune response to SARS-CoV-2, is where the repertoires were released. Deeply sampled blood TCRbeta repertoires from subjects exposed to, actively infected with, or recovered from COVID-19 were included in the dataset. Samples came from the ongoing ImmuneRACE study (first 160 participants) plus 1,254 subjects from 6 global collaborators. The material from the prospective study consisted of cDNA or gDNA derived from T cells, B-cell-depleted T cells, or PBMCs. Paper-wide results and their limitations: The amount of clinical and demographic metadata varied by source and participant and was provided uncurated.

The immunoSEQ Assay, a bias-controlled multiplex PCR, was used to amplify TCRbeta CDR3 regions from genomic DNA. Processing in the source paper ran as follows. The number of nucleated cells in each sample was estimated by amplification of reference gene primers within the assay. Sequence reads were collapsed and filtered to measure the absolute abundance of every unique TCRbeta CDR3 rearrangement. For each sample, productive Simpson clonality was calculated as the square root of Simpson's diversity index over productive rearrangements. Sourced from immuneACCESS, this table was stored by TCRdb with only in-frame sequences that have V and J called. A share of the clones is absent; for the studies checked, an unresolved V gene accounts for under half, and the remainder has no known explanation. D and trimming were read from the DNA, whereas the V and J calls and clone size are those reported in that table. The sample table shows around 200,000 clones, and approximately 83% are seen once. 3% to 4% of the sample is taken by the ten largest.

A single count supports this clone. Its antigen remains unidentified. Base qualities are not recorded, but no much larger clone differs from it by a single base. Whole blood was collected in K2EDTA tubes by collaborating institutions according to the institutions' own protocols. Collaborator samples were shipped for TCRbeta analysis as frozen whole blood, isolated PBMCs, or DNA extracted from either sample type. Here V drops 0 bases and J drops 2 bases, and the junction holds 2 bases not matched to any gene. The germline V gene encodes CDR1 MGHRA and CDR2 YSYEKL. The CDR3, cysteine through phenylalanine, is 15 amino acids long. The sequence is cut down to CDR3 DNA, 45 bases in frame from base 1.

This sequence was found in a man aged 55 to 70 with acute or convalescent COVID-19. Sequencing was done on a sample of peripheral blood. Rearrangement joined TRBV4-1 to TRBJ2-5; TRBD1 lines up with 8 middle nucleotides. The nucleotide sequence is TGCGCCAGCAGCCAAGATAGGGACAGGCAAGAGACCCAGTACTTC. This is translated as CASSQDRDRQETQYF.